This T cell receptor beta chain stems from a study of Graves' ophthalmopathy and Graves' hyperthyroidism (dated by TCRdb to between 2018 and 2020). Describing the broader study: Hyperthyroidism was considered stable if no progression to ophthalmopathy occurred within 18 months of follow-up. Following sample collection, hyperthyroidism patients were given methimazole at a starting dose of 30 mg daily, and ophthalmopathy patients were given high-dose intravenous methylprednisolone. To tell Graves' ophthalmopathy apart from Graves' hyperthyroidism, and to predict which patients would progress to ophthalmopathy, the study relied on TCR beta repertoire signatures. A discovery set of 90 to 100 patients (around 44 ophthalmopathy, about 55 stable hyperthyroidism) was enrolled to explore V-J signatures distinguishing ophthalmopathy from hyperthyroidism. For independent validation, a separate cohort was made up of about 18 hyperthyroidism patients plus 17 patients who later progressed from hyperthyroidism to ophthalmopathy. In roughly 6 hyperthyroidism patients, the T-cell repertoire of thyroid tissue was compared with the T-cell repertoire of blood. In total, around 140 blood samples were TCR-sequenced: 40 to 45 ophthalmopathy, some 72 hyperthyroidism and some 17 hyperthyroidism-to-ophthalmopathy patients. Results the study describes overall, beyond this receptor: Sample size was not statistically predetermined, and group allocation was not concealed from the investigators. In validation, the model predicted ophthalmopathy progression with less than 71% sensitivity and roughly 72% specificity; 12 predicted patients were CT-confirmed with GO in a median of around 6.5 months. Among expanded thyroid clonotypes with frequency above 0.001, most also showed up in blood, which suggests that blood repertoires may reflect the thyroid immune response. In cross-validation, the 13-signature model distinguished ophthalmopathy from stable hyperthyroidism with 85% to 90% sensitivity and around 82% specificity, and in the test set the corresponding values were approximately 80% and 75%.

For repertoire sequencing, TCR beta CDR3 regions were amplified from RNA transcripts. The first round of RT-PCR was done with HTBI primers and the Qiagen OneStep RT-PCR kit, and was followed by a second round of multiplex PCR, then size selection and purification. The libraries underwent paired-end sequencing with 100 bp reads on an Illumina HiSeq2000. In the authors' own workflow: SOAPnuke was used for read processing, and reads with adapters, uncalled bases, a mean Phred below 15, or no exact constant-primer or identifier match were discarded. High-quality paired reads were merged with COPE v1.2.5. Unique nucleotide sequences were defined as clonotypes and aligned to IMGT TRB V, D and J references using MiTCR v1.1. Only V-J combinations with frequency above 0.0001 were analysed, covering 99% to 99.2% of repertoires. For each V-J combination, a TCR clonal expansion and chaos score was defined as the ratio of F50 clonal expansion to chaos observed in the TCRdist matrix. Welch's t-statistics and random forest were used to narrow the features down to around 13 V-J combinations, which were then fed into a naive Bayes classifier. The similarity between thyroid and blood repertoires was quantified using the Morisita-Horn index. TCRdb handled the public reads itself, with Q25 trimming in fastp and clone calling in MiXCR, and kept productive beta chains. Each record represents a unique CDR3 protein, reported with the most common genes and DNA among its rows. The V and J calls shown here were made by TCRdb, not taken from the authors' results. Across this sample there are more than 1,000,000 distinct CDR3 sequences, with 35% to 40% seen only once. Clones ranked in the top ten supply over 8.5% of the sample.

Points on this clonotype: Its recognized antigen is unknown. A read error may produce the germline difference seen at one junction end.

Hyperthyroidism patients were newly diagnosed, with disease duration under 2 months, and aged 18 to 65 years. Anyone with other autoimmune diseases, uncontrolled infections, pregnancy or lactation was excluded from the study. Diagnosis relied on clinical symptoms, serum thyroxine, TRAb, thyroid ultrasound and orbital computed tomography. Trizol reagent was used to extract the total RNA, and its quality was then checked on an Agilent 2100 Bioanalyzer. The germline V gene yields SGHTA for CDR1 and FQGNSA for CDR2. The CDR3 measures 14 amino acids from cysteine to tryptophan. Only CDR3 DNA remains: 42 bases, in frame from the first base.

This receptor chain uses TRBV7-2 and TRBJ2-2, with the D assignment possibly TRBD1 or TRBD2, given 5 matching bases for each. The sample was peripheral blood or thyroid tissue (not recorded which). This TCR came from an adult man with Graves' hyperthyroidism. The CDR3 region: CASSTRLDTGELSW. The sequenced DNA: TGTGCCAGCAGCACCCGACTGGACACCGGGGAGCTGTCTTGG. The CDR3 plus the reference TRBV7-2 and TRBJ2-2 genes for the other parts give the full variable domain: GAGVSQSPSNKVTEKGKDVELRCDPISGHTALYWYRQSLGQGLEFLIYFQGNSAPDKSGLPSDRFSAERTGGSVSTLTIQRTQQEDSAVYLCASSTRLDTGELSWGEGSRLTVL.